These T cell receptor beta chains were read from a single sample in a study of T-cell memory formation after mild COVID-19. TCRdb fed the 5' RACE reads into MiXCR, producing one record per CDR3 protein. This table holds more than 300,000 distinct CDR3 sequences, 14% found once. The sequenced sample was PBMCs or a T cell subset sorted from them (not recorded which). Every receptor here comes from a man younger than 35 who had mild COVID-19 (a few samples of this study predate the infection). Cell type and time point are not known. The CDR3 runs from the conserved cysteine through the conserved F or W. Fields, in order: D gene, clone size, J gene, V gene, CDR3 DNA, CDR3 protein. The D gene is left open where the match is weak. Clone size is not always given. Where it is, it says once, few, many or a class for expanded clones.

TRBD1 | few | TRBJ2-2 | TRBV2 | TGTGCCAGCACGGTGTGGGACAGGGGATTAACCGGGGAGCTGTTTTTT | CASTVWDRGLTGELFF
TRBD2 | many | TRBJ2-2 | TRBV5-1 | TGCGCCAGCAGCCCCCTAGCGGGGGGGAACACCGGGGAGCTGTTTTTT | CASSPLAGGNTGELFF
TRBD1 | many | TRBJ2-1 | TRBV29-1 | TGCAGCGTACTACAGGGGATCCTAGGGAATGAGCAGTTCTTC | CSVLQGILGNEQFF
TRBD1 | few | TRBJ1-5 | TRBV5-5 | TGTGCCAGCAGCTTGATGGGGACAGGGTTCAATCAGCCCCAGCATTTT | CASSLMGTGFNQPQHF
NA | few | TRBJ2-3 | TRBV5-4 | TGTGCCAGCAGCTTGGTTGCGGCCACAGATACGCAGTATTTT | CASSLVAATDTQYF
NA | NA | TRBJ2-7 | TRBV7-7 | TGTGCCAGCAGCCCTTTCGGACCAGCGGTCGAGCAGTACTTC | CASSPFGPAVEQYF
NA | NA | TRBJ2-7 | TRBV30 | TGTGCCTGGAGCAGCATGGGGTACGAGCAGTACTTC | CAWSSMGYEQYF
TRBD1 | few | TRBJ2-7 | TRBV4-2 | TGTGCCAGCAGCCAAGAGAGGGGGCAAAGCTACGAGCAGTACTTC | CASSQERGQSYEQYF
TRBD1 | NA | TRBJ1-2 | TRBV20-1 | TGCAGTGTCGCCCTGCGGACAGGGAAACGAGGCTGCACCTTC | CSVALRTGKRGCTF
NA | few | TRBJ2-5 | TRBV12-3/TRBV12-4 | TGTGCCAGCAGTTTAGCGGCTCGGGGCCCTCAAGAGACCCAGTACTTC | CASSLAARGPQETQYF
NA | many | TRBJ1-6 | TRBV7-2 | TGTGCCAGCAGCTTACCGGGTCCCCCTCGTAATTCACCCCTCCACTTT | CASSLPGPPRNSPLHF
TRBD1 | few | TRBJ2-1 | TRBV24-1 | TGTGCCACCAGTGACTCAGGACAGGGAAAGTTCTTC | CATSDSGQGKFF
TRBD1 | NA | TRBJ2-4 | TRBV20-1 | TGCAGTCCCAAACAGGGGTTCAACATTCAGTACTTC | CSPKQGFNIQYF
TRBD1 | NA | TRBJ1-1 | TRBV29-1 | TGCAGCAGTGACAGGGGGCGGGGCACTGAAGCTTTCTTT | CSSDRGRGTEAFF
TRBD1 | NA | TRBJ1-2 | TRBV7-8 | TGTGCCAGCAGCTTAGACCCGGGACAGGGAAACTATGGCTACACCTTC | CASSLDPGQGNYGYTF
TRBD1 | NA | TRBJ1-5 | TRBV4-2 | TGTGCCAGCAGCCAGGCGGGACAGACGATCTATAGCAATCAGCCCCAGCATTTT | CASSQAGQTIYSNQPQHF
NA | many | TRBJ1-1 | TRBV4-1 | TGCGCCAGCAGCCCGACGGGCACTGAAGCTTTCTTT | CASSPTGTEAFF
NA | few | TRBJ2-5 | TRBV5-6 | TGTGCCAGCAGCTCGATGGAGACCCAGTACTTC | CASSSMETQYF
NA | NA | TRBJ1-1 | TRBV20-1 | TGCAGTGCCTTTGGGGGGATGAACACTGAAGCTTTCTTT | CSAFGGMNTEAFF
NA | few | TRBJ1-5 | TRBV9 | TGTGCCAGCAGCAATACAGATGGGCAGCCCCAGCATTTT | CASSNTDGQPQHF
NA | few | TRBJ2-5 | TRBV15 | TGTGCCACCAGCAGAGAAAGGGTACAAGAGACCCAGTACTTC | CATSRERVQETQYF
NA | few | TRBJ2-7 | TRBV12-5 | TGTGCTAGTGGTTTGTACCGGGAAAAAGGGAGTTACGAGCAGTACTTC | CASGLYREKGSYEQYF
NA | NA | TRBJ2-6 | TRBV4-3 | TGCGCCAGCAGCCAAGAACCCAGGACCACGGGGGCCAACGTCCTGACTTTC | CASSQEPRTTGANVLTF
TRBD1 | few | TRBJ2-7 | TRBV4-1 | TGCGCCAGCAGCCAAGGCCGACAGGGTAGAGGCGAGCAGTACTTC | CASSQGRQGRGEQYF
NA | few | TRBJ1-2 | TRBV7-9 | TGTGCCAGCAGCTCTAGGACGGCTATTCATGAAGAGGGCTACACCTTC | CASSSRTAIHEEGYTF
NA | few | TRBJ1-1 | TRBV7-9 | TGTGCCAGCAGCGACCAATCGGGGGCCCGACGGTACACTGAAGCTTTCTTT | CASSDQSGARRYTEAFF
NA | few | TRBJ2-1 | TRBV4-1 | TGCGCCAGCAGCCAAGAGAGGACTTCGGGTAGTGAGCAGTTCTTC | CASSQERTSGSEQFF
NA | few | TRBJ1-1 | TRBV4-1 | TGCGCCAGCAGCCAAGAGCCAGCAAACACTGAAGCTTTCTTT | CASSQEPANTEAFF
NA | few | TRBJ2-5 | TRBV20-1 | TGCAGTGCTAGATCCTGGGGGGCAGAAGAGACCCAGTACTTC | CSARSWGAEETQYF
NA | few | TRBJ1-1 | TRBV20-1 | TGCAGTGCTGTACACGGCCCCTTAGGCGCTTTCTTT | CSAVHGPLGAFF
NA | NA | TRBJ1-5 | TRBV6-5 | TGTGCCAGCAGTTACAACGGAGCCAATCAGCCCCAGCATTTT | CASSYNGANQPQHF
NA | few | TRBJ1-1 | TRBV6-5 | TGTGCCACTGGAGCCGGGACGGTGCATGAAGCTTTCTTT | CATGAGTVHEAFF
TRBD1 | NA | TRBJ2-5 | TRBV5-5 | TGTGCCAGCAGACCGACAGGGGGAGAGACCCAGTACTTC | CASRPTGGETQYF